This T cell receptor beta chain came from a study of T-cell memory formation after mild COVID-19. TCRdb fed the 5' RACE reads into MiXCR, producing one record per CDR3 protein. The sample lists approximately 300,000 distinct CDR3 sequences, 15% to 20% occurring once. Whole-study results and caveats: Pre-infection memory held some responding clones, suggesting pre-existing cross-reactive T cells responded. Contracting clones from day 15 to 85 had balanced CD4/CD8; later expanders favoured CD4+.

This CDR3 has 14 residues. V was trimmed by 2 bases and J by 3 bases, leaving 11 bases between them. Per germline, CDR1 MGHRA and CDR2 YSYEKL. As to this clonotype: The antigen is unknown.

V usage is TRBV4-1 and J usage is TRBJ2-7; no clear D gene. This TCR derives from a man aged 18 to 30 who had mild COVID-19 (a few samples of this study predate the infection). Cell type and time point are not known. The material sequenced was PBMCs or a T cell subset sorted from them (not recorded which). The CDR3: CASSQTPWGYEQYF. The CDR3 DNA is TGCGCCAGCAGCCAAACACCGTGGGGCTACGAGCAGTACTTC.